The clone carrying this T cell receptor (beta chain) was counted once. This entry comes from a study of blood T cell repertoires in COVID-19. Study in general: Some COVID-19 samples were acute and others convalescent; all came from the United States, Italy and Spain. PBMCs, B-cell-depleted T cells, or T cells provided the cDNA or gDNA that made up the material.

In the source study's methods: Researchers report that nucleated cell counts were estimated from reference gene primer amplification. TCRdb's table, derived via immunoSEQ multiplex PCR, lists solely in-frame clones and lacks some. V, J and clone size derive from that table, while D and trimming were established from the DNA sequence. Here the sample spans some 170,000 clones, 82% being singletons. Per germline, CDR1 LGHNT and CDR2 FRNRAP. This CDR3 comprises 17 residues. Trimming removed 1 base from V and 5 bases from J, with 20 bases in between. The source material was peripheral blood. This chain links TRBV12-5 with TRBJ2-5; a weak D match, TRBD1 (7 bases). This receptor was taken from a woman aged 70 to 79 with acute or convalescent COVID-19. The CDR3 reads CASGLALDTGAGETQYF. CDR3 DNA: TGTGCTAGTGGTTTGGCATTAGACACAGGGGCGGGGGAGACCCAGTACTTC.